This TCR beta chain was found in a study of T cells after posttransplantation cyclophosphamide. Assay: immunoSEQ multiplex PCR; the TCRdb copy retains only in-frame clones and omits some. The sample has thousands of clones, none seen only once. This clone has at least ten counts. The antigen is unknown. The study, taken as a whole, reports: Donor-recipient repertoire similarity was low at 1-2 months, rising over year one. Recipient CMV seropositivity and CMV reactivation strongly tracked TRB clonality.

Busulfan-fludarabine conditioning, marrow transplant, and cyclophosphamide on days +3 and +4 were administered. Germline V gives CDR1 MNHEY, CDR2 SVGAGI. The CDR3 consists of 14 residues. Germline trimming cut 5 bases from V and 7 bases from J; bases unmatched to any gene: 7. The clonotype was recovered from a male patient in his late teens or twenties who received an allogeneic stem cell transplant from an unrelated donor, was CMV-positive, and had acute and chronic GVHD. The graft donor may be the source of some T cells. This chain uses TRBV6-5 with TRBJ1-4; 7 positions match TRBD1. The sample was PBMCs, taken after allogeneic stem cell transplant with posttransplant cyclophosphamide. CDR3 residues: CASSPGGRGEKLFF. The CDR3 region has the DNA TGTGCCAGCAGTCCAGGGGGTCGAGGTGAAAAACTGTTTTTT.